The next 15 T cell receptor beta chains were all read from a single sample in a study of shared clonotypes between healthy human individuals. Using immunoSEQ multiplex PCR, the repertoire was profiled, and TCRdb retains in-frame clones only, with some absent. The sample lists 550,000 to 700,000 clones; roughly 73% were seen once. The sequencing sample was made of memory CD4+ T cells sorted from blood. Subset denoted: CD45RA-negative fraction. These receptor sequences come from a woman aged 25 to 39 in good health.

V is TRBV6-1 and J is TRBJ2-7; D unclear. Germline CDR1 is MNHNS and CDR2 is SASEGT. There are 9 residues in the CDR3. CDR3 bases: TGTGCTAGACCCTACGAGCAGTACTTC. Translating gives CARPYEQYF.

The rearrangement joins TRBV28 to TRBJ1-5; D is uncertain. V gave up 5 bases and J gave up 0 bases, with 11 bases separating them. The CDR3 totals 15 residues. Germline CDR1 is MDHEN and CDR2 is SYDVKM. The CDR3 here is CASSANYDSNQPQHF. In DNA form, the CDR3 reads TGTGCCAGCAGTGCAAACTACGATAGCAATCAGCCCCAGCATTTT.

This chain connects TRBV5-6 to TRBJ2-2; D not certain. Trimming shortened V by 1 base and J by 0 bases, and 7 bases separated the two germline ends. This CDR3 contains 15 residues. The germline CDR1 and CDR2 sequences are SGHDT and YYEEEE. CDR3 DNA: TGTGCCAGCAGCTTGCTAGGCGCGAACACCGGGGAGCTGTTTTTT. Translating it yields CASSLLGANTGELFF.

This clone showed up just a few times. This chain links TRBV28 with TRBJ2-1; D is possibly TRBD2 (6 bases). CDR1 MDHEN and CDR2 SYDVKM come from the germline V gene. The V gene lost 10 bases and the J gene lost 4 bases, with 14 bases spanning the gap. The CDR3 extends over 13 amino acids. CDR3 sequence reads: CATRVADYNEQFF. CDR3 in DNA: TGTGCCACCCGGGTAGCGGATTACAATGAGCAGTTCTTC. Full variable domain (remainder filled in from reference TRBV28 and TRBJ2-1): DVKVTQSSRYLVKRTGEKVFLECVQDMDHENMFWYRQDPGLGLRLIYFSYDVKMKEKGDIPEGYSVSREKKERFSLILESASTNQTSMYLCATRVADYNEQFFGPGTRLTVL.

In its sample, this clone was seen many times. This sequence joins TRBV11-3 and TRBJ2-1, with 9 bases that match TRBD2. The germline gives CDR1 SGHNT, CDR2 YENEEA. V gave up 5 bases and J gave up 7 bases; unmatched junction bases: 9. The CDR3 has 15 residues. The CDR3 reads CASSPSGRISNEQFF. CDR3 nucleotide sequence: TGTGCCAGCAGCCCGAGCGGGAGGATATCAAATGAGCAGTTCTTC.

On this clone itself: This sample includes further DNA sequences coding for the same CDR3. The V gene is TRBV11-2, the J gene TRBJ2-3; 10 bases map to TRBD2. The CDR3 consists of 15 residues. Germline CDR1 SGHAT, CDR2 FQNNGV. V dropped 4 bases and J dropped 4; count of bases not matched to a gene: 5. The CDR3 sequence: CASSSQREGADTQYF. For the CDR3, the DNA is TGTGCCAGCAGCTCCCAGCGGGAGGGCGCAGATACGCAGTATTTT.

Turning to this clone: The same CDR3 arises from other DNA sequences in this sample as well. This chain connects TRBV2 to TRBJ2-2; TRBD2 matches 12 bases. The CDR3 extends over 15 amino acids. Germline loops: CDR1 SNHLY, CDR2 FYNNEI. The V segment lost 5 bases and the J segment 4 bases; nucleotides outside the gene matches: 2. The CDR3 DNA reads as TGTGCCAGCAGTTCGGGACTAGCGGGCACCGGGGAGCTGTTTTTT. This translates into CASSSGLAGTGELFF. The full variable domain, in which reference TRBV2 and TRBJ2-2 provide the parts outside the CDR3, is EPEVTQTPSHQVTQMGQEVILRCVPISNHLYFYWYRQILGQKVEFLVSFYNNEISEKSEIFDDQFSVERPDGSNFTLKIRSTKLEDSAMYFCASSSGLAGTGELFFGEGSRLTVL.

For the CDR3, the DNA is TGTGCCAGCAGTTCGCCGGGACAGGGAAACACCATATATTTT. It is translated as CASSSPGQGNTIYF. V and J are TRBV28 and TRBJ1-3, with 7 bases aligning to TRBD1. There are 14 residues in the CDR3. From germline, CDR1 is MDHEN and CDR2 SYDVKM. After removal of 4 bases from V and 4 bases from J, the junction contained 4 bases not matched to a gene.

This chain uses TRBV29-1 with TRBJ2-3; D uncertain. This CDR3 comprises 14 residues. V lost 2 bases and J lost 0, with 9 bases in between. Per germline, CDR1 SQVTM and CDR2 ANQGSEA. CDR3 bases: TGCAGCGTTGAACCCGCGGTTAGCACAGATACGCAGTATTTT. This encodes CSVEPAVSTDTQYF.

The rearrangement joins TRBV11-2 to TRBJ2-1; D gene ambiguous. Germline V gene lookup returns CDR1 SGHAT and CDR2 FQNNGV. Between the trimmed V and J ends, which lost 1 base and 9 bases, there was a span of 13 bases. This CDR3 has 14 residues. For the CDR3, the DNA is TGTGCCAGCAGCTTAGTCAGTCCGCGCGGTGAGCAGTTCTTC. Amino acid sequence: CASSLVSPRGEQFF.

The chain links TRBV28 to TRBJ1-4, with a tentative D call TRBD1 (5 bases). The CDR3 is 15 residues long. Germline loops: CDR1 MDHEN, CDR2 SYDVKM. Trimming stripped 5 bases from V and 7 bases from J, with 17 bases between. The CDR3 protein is CASSLMTALGEKLFF. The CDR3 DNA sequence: TGTGCCAGCAGTCTCATGACAGCACTCGGTGAAAAACTGTTTTTT.

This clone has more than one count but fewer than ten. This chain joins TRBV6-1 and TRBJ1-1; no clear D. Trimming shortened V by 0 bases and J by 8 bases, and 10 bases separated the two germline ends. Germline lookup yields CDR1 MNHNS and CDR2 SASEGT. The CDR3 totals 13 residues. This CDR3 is CASSEALRGEAFF. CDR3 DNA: TGTGCCAGCAGTGAAGCGCTTCGGGGAGAAGCTTTCTTT.

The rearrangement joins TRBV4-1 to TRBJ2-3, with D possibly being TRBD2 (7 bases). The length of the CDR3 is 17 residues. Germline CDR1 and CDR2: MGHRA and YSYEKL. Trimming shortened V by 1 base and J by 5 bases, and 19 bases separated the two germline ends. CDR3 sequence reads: CASSQAPGAGAGDTQYF. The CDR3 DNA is TGCGCCAGCAGCCAAGCGCCAGGGGCGGGAGCTGGAGATACGCAGTATTTT.

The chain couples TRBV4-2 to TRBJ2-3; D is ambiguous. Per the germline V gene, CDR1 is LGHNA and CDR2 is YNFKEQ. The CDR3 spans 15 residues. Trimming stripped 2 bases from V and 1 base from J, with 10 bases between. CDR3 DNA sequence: TGTGCCAGCAGCCAATACGGCCAGGGCACAGATACGCAGTATTTT. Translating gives CASSQYGQGTDTQYF.

The CDR3 here is CASSDGQGHEQYF. The DNA of the CDR3 is TGCGCCAGCAGCGATGGACAGGGCCACGAGCAGTACTTC. The chain links TRBV5-1 to TRBJ2-7; 8 bases map to TRBD1. This CDR3 is built from 13 residues. The germline CDR1 and CDR2 sequences are SGHRS and YFSETQ. The J segment lost 5 bases and the V segment lost 4 bases, leaving 5 bases of the junction unmatched.